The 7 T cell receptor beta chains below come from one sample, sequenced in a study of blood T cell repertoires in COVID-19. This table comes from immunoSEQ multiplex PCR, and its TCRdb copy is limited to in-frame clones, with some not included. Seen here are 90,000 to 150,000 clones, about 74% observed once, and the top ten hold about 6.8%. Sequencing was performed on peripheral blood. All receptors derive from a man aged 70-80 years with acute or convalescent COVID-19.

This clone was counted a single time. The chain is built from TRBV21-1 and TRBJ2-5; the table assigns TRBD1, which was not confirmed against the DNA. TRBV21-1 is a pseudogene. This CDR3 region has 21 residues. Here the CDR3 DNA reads TGTGCCAGCAGCAAGGGGTACCGGGACAGGGGCAGCTCTAATTACCAAGAGACCCAGTACTTC. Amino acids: CASSKGYRDRGSSNYQETQYF.

CDR3 sequence reads: CASSQTAGTSLGEQYF. The DNA for the CDR3 is TGCGCCAGCAGCCAAACCGCCGGGACATCATTAGGCGAGCAGTACTTC. J is TRBJ2-7 and V is TRBV4-1, with D perhaps matching TRBD1 (6 bases). In germline, CDR1 is MGHRA, CDR2 YSYEKL. The CDR3 totals 16 residues. The V end lost 2 bases, the J end lost 6 bases, and 20 bases lay between the germline ends.

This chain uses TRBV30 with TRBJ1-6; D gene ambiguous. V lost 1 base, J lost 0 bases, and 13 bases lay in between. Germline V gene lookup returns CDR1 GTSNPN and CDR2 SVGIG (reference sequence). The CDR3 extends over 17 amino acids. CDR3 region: CAWSGSLQSSYNSPLHF. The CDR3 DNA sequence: TGTGCCTGGAGTGGCAGCCTACAGAGCTCCTATAATTCACCCCTCCACTTT.

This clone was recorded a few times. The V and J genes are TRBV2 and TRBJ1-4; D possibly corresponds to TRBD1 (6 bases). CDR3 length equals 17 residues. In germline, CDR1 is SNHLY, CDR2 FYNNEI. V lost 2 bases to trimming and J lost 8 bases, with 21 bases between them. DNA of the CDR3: TGTGCCAGCAGTGAACTCTTGGTCGTGGGGGCGGGCGAAAAACTGTTTTTT. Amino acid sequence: CASSELLVVGAGEKLFF.

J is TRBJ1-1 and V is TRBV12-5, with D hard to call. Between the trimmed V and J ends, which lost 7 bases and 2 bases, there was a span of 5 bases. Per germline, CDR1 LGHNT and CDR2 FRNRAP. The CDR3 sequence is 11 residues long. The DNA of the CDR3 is TGTGCTAGTGCCATTAACACTGAAGCTTTCTTT. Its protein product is CASAINTEAFF. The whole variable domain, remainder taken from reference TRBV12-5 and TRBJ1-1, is DARVTQTPRHKVTEMGQEVTMRCQPILGHNTVFWYRQTMMQGLELLAYFRNRAPLDDSGMPKDRFSAEMPDATLATLKIQPSEPRDSAVYFCASAINTEAFFGQGTRLTVV.

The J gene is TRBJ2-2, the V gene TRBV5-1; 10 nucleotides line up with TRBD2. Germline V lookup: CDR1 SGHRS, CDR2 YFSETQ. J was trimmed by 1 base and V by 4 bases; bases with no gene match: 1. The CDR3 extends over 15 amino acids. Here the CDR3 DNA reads TGCGCCAGCAGCGCTAGCGGGGGGAACACCGGGGAGCTGTTTTTT. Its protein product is CASSASGGNTGELFF.

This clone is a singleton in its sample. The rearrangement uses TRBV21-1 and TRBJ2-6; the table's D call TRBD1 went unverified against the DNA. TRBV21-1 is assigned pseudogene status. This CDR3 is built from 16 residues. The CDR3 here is CASTTGQGTGANVLTF. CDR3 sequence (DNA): TGTGCCAGCACAACGGGGCAGGGGACCGGGGCCAACGTCCTGACTTTC.